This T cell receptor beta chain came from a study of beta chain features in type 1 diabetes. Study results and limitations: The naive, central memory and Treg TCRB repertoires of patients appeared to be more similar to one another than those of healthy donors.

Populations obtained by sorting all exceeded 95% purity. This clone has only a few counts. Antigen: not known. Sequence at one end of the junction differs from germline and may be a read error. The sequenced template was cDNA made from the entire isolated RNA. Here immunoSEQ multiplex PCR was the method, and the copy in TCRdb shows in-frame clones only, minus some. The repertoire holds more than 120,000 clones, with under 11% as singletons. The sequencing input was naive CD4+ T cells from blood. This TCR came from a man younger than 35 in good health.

The CDR3 DNA reads as TGTGCCATCAGTGCCGCGCGGGATGGCGGGGACACAGATACGCAGTATTTT. It encodes CAISAARDGGDTDTQYF. V usage is TRBV6-1 and J usage is TRBJ2-3; possible D gene TRBD2, 6 bases. The CDR3 is 17 amino acids. CDR1 is MNHNS and CDR2 is SASEGT in the germline V gene.